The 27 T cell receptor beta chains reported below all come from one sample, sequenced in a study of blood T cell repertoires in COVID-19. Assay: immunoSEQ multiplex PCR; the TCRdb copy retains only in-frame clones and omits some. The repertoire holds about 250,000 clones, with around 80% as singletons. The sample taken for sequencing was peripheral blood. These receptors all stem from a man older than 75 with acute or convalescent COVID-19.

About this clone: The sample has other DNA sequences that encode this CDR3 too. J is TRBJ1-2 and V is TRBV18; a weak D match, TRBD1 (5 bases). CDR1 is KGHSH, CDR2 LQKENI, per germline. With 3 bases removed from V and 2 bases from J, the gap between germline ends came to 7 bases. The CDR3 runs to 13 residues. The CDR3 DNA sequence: TGTGCCAGCTCACCGACAGACAACTATGGCTACACCTTC. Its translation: CASSPTDNYGYTF.

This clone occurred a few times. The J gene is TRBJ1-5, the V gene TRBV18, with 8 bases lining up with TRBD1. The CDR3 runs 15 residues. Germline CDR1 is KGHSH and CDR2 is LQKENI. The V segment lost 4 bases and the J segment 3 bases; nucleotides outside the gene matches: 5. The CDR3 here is CASSLQGADNQPQHF. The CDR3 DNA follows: TGTGCCAGCTCACTTCAGGGGGCGGACAATCAGCCCCAGCATTTT.

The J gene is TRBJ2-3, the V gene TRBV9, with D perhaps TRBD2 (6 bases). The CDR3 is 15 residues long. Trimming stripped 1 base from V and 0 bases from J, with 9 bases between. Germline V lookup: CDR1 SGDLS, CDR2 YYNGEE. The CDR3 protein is CASSVRGTSTDTQYF. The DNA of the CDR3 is TGTGCCAGCAGCGTACGGGGGACTAGCACAGATACGCAGTATTTT. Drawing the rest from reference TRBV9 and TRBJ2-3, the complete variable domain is DSGVTQTPKHLITATGQRVTLRCSPRSGDLSVYWYQQSLDQGLQFLIQYYNGEERAKGNILERFSAQQFPDLHSELNLSSLELGDSALYFCASSVRGTSTDTQYFGPGTRLTVL.

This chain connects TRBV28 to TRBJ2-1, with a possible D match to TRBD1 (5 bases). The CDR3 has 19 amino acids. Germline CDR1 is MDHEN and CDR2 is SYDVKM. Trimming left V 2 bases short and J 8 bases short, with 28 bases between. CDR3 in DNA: TGTGCCAGCAGTTTAAGGGGTGGACGGGTGACTTCTGGGTGGCATGAGCAGTTCTTC. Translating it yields CASSLRGGRVTSGWHEQFF.

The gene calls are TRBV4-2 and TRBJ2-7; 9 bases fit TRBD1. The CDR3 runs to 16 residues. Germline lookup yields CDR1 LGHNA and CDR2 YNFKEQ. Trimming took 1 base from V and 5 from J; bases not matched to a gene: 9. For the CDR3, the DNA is TGTGCCAGCAGCCAAGTTAAGACAGGGGGTCTTGACGAGCAGTACTTC. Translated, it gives CASSQVKTGGLDEQYF.

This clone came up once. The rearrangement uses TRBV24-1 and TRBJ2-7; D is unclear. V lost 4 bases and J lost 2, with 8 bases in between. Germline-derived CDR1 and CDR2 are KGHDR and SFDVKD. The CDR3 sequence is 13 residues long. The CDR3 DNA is TGTGCCACCAGTGAAGCCACCACCTACGAGCAGTACTTC. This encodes CATSEATTYEQYF.

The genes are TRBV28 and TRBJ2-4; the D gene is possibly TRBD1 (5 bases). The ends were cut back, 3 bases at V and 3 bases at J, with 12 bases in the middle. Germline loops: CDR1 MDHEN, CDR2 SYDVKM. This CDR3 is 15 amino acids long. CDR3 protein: CASSFSQGGKNIQYF. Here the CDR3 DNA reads TGTGCCAGCAGTTTTTCCCAGGGTGGCAAAAACATTCAGTACTTC.

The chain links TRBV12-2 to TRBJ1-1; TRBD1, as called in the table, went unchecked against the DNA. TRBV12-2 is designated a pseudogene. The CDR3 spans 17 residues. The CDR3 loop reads CASRLTPGEKHYTEAFF. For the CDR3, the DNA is TGTGCAAGTCGCTTAACTCCAGGTGAAAAACATTACACTGAAGCTTTCTTT.

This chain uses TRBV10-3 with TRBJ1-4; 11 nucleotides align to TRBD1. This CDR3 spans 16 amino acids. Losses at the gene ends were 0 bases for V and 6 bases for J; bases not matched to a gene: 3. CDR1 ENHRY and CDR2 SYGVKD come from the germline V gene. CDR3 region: CAISESLGQGDEKLFF. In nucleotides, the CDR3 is TGTGCCATCAGTGAGTCGCTGGGACAGGGGGATGAAAAACTGTTTTTT.

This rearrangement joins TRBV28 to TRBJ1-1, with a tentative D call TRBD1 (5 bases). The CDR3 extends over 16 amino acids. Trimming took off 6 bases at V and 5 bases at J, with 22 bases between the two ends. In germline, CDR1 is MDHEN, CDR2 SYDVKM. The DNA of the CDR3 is TGTGCCAGCAGATACCCCGGGGAGGGGCGCCGGACTGAAGCTTTCTTT. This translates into CASRYPGEGRRTEAFF.

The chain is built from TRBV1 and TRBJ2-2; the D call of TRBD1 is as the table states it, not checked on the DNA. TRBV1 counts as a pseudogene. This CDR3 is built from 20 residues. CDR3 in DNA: TGCACCAGCAGCCAAGACCCCACAGGGGCGACGAGACCGAACACCGGGGAGCTGTTTTTT. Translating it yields CTSSQDPTGATRPNTGELFF.

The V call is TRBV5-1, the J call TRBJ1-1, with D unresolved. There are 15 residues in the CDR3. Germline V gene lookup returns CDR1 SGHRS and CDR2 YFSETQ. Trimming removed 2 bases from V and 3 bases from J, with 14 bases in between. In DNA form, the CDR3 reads TGCGCCAGCAGCTTTCCCGGAGGAGGGCACACTGAAGCTTTCTTT. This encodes CASSFPGGGHTEAFF. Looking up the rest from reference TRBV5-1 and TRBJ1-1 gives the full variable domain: KAGVTQTPRYLIKTRGQQVTLSCSPISGHRSVSWYQQTPGQGLQFLFEYFSETQRNKGNFPGRFSGRQFSNSRSEMNVSTLELGDSALYLCASSFPGGGHTEAFFGQGTRLTVV.

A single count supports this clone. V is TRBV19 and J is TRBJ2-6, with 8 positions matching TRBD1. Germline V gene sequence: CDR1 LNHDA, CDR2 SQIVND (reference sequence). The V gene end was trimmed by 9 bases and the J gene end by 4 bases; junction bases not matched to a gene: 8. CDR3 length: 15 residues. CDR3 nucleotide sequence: TGTGCCAGCCGACAGGGGTTTACAGGGGCCAACGTCCTGACTTTC. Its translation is CASRQGFTGANVLTF.

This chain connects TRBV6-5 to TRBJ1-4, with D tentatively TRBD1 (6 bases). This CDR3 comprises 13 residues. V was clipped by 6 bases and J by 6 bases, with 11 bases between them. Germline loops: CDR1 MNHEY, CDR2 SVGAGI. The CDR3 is CASSTGTYEKLFF. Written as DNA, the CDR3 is TGTGCCAGCAGCACCGGGACATATGAAAAACTGTTTTTT.

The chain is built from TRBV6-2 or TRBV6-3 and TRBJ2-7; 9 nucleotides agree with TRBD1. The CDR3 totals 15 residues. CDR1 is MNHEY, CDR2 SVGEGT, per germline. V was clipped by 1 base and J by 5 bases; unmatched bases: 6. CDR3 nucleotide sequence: TGTGCCAGCAGTTACTTGGGGACAGGGCCCCACGAGCAGTACTTC. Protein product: CASSYLGTGPHEQYF.

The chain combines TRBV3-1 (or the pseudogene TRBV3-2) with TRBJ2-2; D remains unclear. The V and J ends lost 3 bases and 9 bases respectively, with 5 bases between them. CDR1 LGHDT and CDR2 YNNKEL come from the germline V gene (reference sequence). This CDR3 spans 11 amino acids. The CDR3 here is CASSQGRELFF. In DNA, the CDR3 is TGTGCCAGCAGCCAGGGCCGGGAGCTGTTTTTT.

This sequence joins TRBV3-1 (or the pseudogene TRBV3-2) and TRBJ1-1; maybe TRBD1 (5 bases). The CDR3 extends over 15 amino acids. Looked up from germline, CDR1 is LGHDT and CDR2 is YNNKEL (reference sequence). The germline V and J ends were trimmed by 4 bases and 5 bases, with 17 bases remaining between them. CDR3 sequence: CASSPEVQGRTEAFF. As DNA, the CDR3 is TGTGCCAGCAGCCCCGAGGTGCAGGGAAGGACTGAAGCTTTCTTT.

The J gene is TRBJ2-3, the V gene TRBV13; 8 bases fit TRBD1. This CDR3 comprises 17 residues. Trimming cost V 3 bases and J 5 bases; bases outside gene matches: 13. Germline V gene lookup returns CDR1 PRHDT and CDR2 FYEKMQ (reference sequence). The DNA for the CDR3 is TGTGCCAGCAGCTTGTGGTGGCGCGCAGGGGGCGTAGATACGCAGTATTTT. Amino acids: CASSLWWRAGGVDTQYF.

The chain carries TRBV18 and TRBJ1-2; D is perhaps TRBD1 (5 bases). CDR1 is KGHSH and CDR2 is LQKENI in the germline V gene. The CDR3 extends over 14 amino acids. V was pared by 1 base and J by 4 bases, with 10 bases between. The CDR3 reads CASSPRQSLYGYTF. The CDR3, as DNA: TGTGCCAGCTCACCACGACAGAGCCTCTATGGCTACACCTTC.

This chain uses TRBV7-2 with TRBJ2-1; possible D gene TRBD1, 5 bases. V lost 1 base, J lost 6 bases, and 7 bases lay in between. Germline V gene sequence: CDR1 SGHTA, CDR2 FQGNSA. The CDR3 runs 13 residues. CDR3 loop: CASSLVRANEQFF. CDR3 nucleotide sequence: TGTGCCAGCAGCTTAGTCAGGGCCAATGAGCAGTTCTTC.

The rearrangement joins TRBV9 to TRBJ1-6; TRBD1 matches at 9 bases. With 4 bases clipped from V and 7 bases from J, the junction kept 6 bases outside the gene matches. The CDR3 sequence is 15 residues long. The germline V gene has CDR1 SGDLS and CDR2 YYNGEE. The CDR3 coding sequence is TGTGCCAGCAGCCCAGGGACAGGGTCGAATTCACCCCTCCACTTT. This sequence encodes CASSPGTGSNSPLHF.

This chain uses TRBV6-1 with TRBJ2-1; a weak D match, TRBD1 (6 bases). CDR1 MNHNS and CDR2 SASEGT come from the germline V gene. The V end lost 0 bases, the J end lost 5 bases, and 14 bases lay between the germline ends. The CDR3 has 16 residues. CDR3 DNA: TGTGCCAGCAGTGAAGCGGAGACAGGCATCCACAATGAGCAGTTCTTC. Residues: CASSEAETGIHNEQFF.

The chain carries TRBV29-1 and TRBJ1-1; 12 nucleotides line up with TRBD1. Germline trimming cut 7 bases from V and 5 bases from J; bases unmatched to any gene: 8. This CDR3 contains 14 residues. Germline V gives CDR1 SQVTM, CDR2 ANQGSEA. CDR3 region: CSGGMGQGATEAFF. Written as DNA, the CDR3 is TGCAGCGGTGGAATGGGACAGGGGGCGACTGAAGCTTTCTTT.

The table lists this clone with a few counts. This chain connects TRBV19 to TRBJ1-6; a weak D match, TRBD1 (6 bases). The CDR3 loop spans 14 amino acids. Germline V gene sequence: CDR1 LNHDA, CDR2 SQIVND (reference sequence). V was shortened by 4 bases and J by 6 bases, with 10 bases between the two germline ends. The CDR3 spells CASSTQGSNSPLHF. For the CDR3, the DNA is TGTGCCAGTAGTACCCAGGGGTCTAATTCACCCCTCCACTTT.

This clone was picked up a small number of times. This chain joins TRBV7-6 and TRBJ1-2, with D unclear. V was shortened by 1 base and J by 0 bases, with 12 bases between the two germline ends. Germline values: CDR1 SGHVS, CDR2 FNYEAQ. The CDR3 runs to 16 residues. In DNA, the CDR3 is TGTGCCAGCAGCTTAGGTGGAACAGCATCTAACTATGGCTACACCTTC. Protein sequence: CASSLGGTASNYGYTF. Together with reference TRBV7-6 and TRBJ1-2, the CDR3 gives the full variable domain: GAGVSQSPRYKVTKRGQDVALRCDPISGHVSLYWYRQALGQGPEFLTYFNYEAQQDKSGLPNDRFSAERPEGSISTLTIQRTEQRDSAMYRCASSLGGTASNYGYTFGSGTRLTVV.

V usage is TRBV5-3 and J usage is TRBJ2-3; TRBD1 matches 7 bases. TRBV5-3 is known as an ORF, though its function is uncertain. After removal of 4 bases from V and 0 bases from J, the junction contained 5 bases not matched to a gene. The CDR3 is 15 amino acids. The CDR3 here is CARSDRATSTDTQYF. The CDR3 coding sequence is TGTGCCAGAAGCGACAGGGCCACCAGCACAGATACGCAGTATTTT.

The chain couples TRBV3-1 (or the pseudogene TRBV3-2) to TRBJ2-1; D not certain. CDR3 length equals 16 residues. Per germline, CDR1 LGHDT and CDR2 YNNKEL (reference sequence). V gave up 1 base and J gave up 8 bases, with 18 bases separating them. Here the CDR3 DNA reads TGTGCCAGCAGCCAAGGGTTTGGAACGTTACGGGATGAGCAGTTCTTC. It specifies CASSQGFGTLRDEQFF.